The next 28 T cell receptor beta chains were all read from a single sample in a study of early T cells in non-severe SARS-CoV-2 infection. TCRdb re-called the 5' RACE reads with MiXCR, one entry per CDR3 protein. The table lists tens of thousands of distinct CDR3 sequences, about 10% of them singletons, with 2.5% to 3.5% in the top ten. The input for sequencing was whole blood, taken at baseline. Every receptor here comes from an adult who was a healthcare worker with PCR-confirmed SARS-CoV-2 infection or an uninfected control (not recorded which).

The table lists this clonotype with a few counts. The chain combines TRBV10-3 with TRBJ2-7, with a tentative D call TRBD1 (5 bases). The germline V and J ends were trimmed by 0 bases and 2 bases, with 11 bases remaining between them. Germline V gene lookup returns CDR1 ENHRY and CDR2 SYGVKD. The length of the CDR3 is 15 residues. In DNA, the CDR3 is TGTGCCATCAGTGAGTCCCAAAGGGGAACCTACGAGCAGTACTTC. It translates to CAISESQRGTYEQYF.

The V call is TRBV27, the J call TRBJ1-1; possible D gene TRBD1, 5 bases. The CDR3 covers 15 residues. Germline lookup yields CDR1 MNHEY and CDR2 SMNVEV (reference sequence). The germline V and J ends were trimmed by 4 bases and 1 base, with 13 bases remaining between them. The CDR3 reads CASSSLSGKNTEAFF. In DNA form, the CDR3 reads TGTGCCAGCAGTTCCCTGTCAGGGAAGAACACTGAAGCTTTCTTT.

For the CDR3, the DNA is TGTGCCAGCAGCTTAGGTAGGGCTAACTATGGCTACACCTTC. Translated, it gives CASSLGRANYGYTF. This chain connects TRBV11-2 to TRBJ1-2; D is unresolved. The germline gives CDR1 SGHAT, CDR2 FQNNGV. V gave up 1 base and J gave up 0 bases, with 6 bases separating them. CDR3 length: 14 residues.

This sequence joins TRBV7-9 and TRBJ1-4; D is possibly TRBD1 (6 bases). Germline-derived CDR1 and CDR2 are SEHNR and FQNEAQ (reference sequence). V was pared by 4 bases and J by 1 base, with 10 bases between. This CDR3 is 15 amino acids long. The DNA of the CDR3 is TGTGCCAGCAGCTCAGGCAGGGGAACTAATGAAAAACTGTTTTTT. This sequence encodes CASSSGRGTNEKLFF.

For the CDR3, the DNA is TGTGCCAGTAGTTTCCGGGACTACCCCGCCCAACAGCCCCAGCATTTT. Translation gives CASSFRDYPAQQPQHF. This chain connects TRBV19 to TRBJ1-5, with a possible D match to TRBD1 (5 bases). This CDR3 has 16 residues. Germline CDR1 and CDR2: LNHDA and SQIVND (reference sequence). V shed 5 bases and J shed 7 bases, with 21 bases lying between them.

This clonotype occurred many times. The chain couples TRBV27 to TRBJ1-2; no clear D. The V end was cut by 5 bases, the J end by 4 bases, with 14 bases between. Germline CDR1 reads MNHEY; CDR2 reads SMNVEV (reference sequence). This CDR3 contains 14 residues. The CDR3 region is CASSTVGALYGYTF. DNA of the CDR3: TGTGCCAGCAGTACCGTAGGAGCCCTCTATGGCTACACCTTC.

There are a few counts of this clonotype. The chain employs TRBV18 and TRBJ2-7; no definite D call. Trimming removed 0 bases from V and 3 bases from J, with 9 bases in between. This CDR3 is 14 amino acids long. Looked up from germline, CDR1 is KGHSH and CDR2 is LQKENI. The CDR3 is CASSPPRGVYEQYF. The DNA of the CDR3 is TGTGCCAGCTCACCACCGAGAGGAGTCTACGAGCAGTACTTC.

The genes are TRBV2 and TRBJ2-1; 9 bases line up with TRBD2. The CDR3 spans 13 residues. The trim removed 3 bases at V and 8 bases at J, leaving 2 bases unmatched. CDR1 is SNHLY, CDR2 FYNNEI, per germline. CDR3 loop: CASSERGGYEQFF. The CDR3 nucleotides read TGTGCCAGCAGTGAGCGGGGGGGCTATGAGCAGTTCTTC.

The V gene is TRBV29-1, the J gene TRBJ2-2, with D possibly being TRBD2 (6 bases). V was clipped by 7 bases and J by 4 bases, with 13 bases between them. CDR1 SQVTM and CDR2 ANQGSEA come from the germline V gene. CDR3 length equals 13 residues. The chain's CDR3 is CSAGTGGTGELFF. As DNA, the CDR3 is TGCAGCGCTGGGACTGGGGGCACCGGGGAGCTGTTTTTT.

Only a few counts were recorded for this clonotype. The rearrangement joins TRBV28 to TRBJ2-3, with 8 bases identical to TRBD1. Germline CDR1 and CDR2: MDHEN and SYDVKM. The CDR3 is 15 amino acids. Trimming at V came to 3 bases and at J to 5 bases, leaving 7 bases not matched to a gene. For the CDR3, the DNA is TGTGCCAGCAGTTTCCGACAGGGGTACGGAGATACGCAGTATTTT. It yields the protein CASSFRQGYGDTQYF.

This clonotype has just a few counts. The chain carries TRBV4-1 and TRBJ2-5; TRBD1 aligns across 7 bases. Trimming cost V 3 bases and J 5 bases; bases outside gene matches: 9. The CDR3 covers 15 residues. CDR1 and CDR2 from the germline V gene are MGHRA and YSYEKL. The CDR3 loop is CASSHADRSGETQYF. The CDR3 region has the DNA TGCGCCAGCAGCCATGCGGACAGGTCAGGCGAGACCCAGTACTTC.

This chain links TRBV12-3 or TRBV12-4 with TRBJ1-5, with D perhaps TRBD1 (5 bases). Trimming pared 3 bases from V and 2 bases from J, leaving 14 bases between. The CDR3 loop spans 16 amino acids. The CDR3: CASSFGGSQGNQPQHF. The CDR3 nucleotides are TGTGCCAGCAGTTTCGGGGGTTCTCAGGGCAATCAGCCCCAGCATTTT.

This clonotype has just a few counts. The V gene is TRBV7-2, the J gene TRBJ2-1; TRBD2 matches at 10 bases. Germline-derived CDR1 and CDR2 are SGHTA and FQGNSA. V shed 1 base, J shed 4 bases, and the junction held 4 bases outside the gene matches. This CDR3 comprises 16 residues. CDR3: CASSLVATSGYNEQFF. The CDR3 coding sequence is TGTGCCAGCAGCTTAGTCGCGACTAGCGGGTACAATGAGCAGTTCTTC.

Many counts were recorded for this clonotype. The CDR3 protein is CASSPLRGGQGRGYTF. CDR3 sequence (DNA): TGTGCCAGCAGCCCCCTCCGGGGCGGTCAGGGACGGGGCTACACCTTC. V usage is TRBV11-2 and J usage is TRBJ1-2; D possibly corresponds to TRBD1 (5 bases). The CDR3 is 16 amino acids. Germline values: CDR1 SGHAT, CDR2 FQNNGV. Trimming took 5 bases from V and 8 from J, leaving 24 bases between them.

The V gene is TRBV12-3 or TRBV12-4, the J gene TRBJ2-3; TRBD1 matches at 10 bases. The length of the CDR3 is 17 residues. The V gene end was trimmed by 3 bases and the J gene end by 4 bases; junction bases not matched to a gene: 10. This CDR3 is CASSFRGQGFKADTQYF. The CDR3 coding sequence is TGTGCCAGCAGTTTCCGGGGACAGGGGTTTAAGGCAGATACGCAGTATTTT.

The V call is TRBV20-1, the J call TRBJ2-7, with a tentative D call TRBD2 (6 bases). The V end lost 6 bases, the J end lost 7 bases, and 22 bases lay between the germline ends. CDR3 length: 14 amino acids. Looked up from germline, CDR1 is DFQATT and CDR2 is SNEGSKA (reference sequence). CDR3 bases: TGCAGTGCGCGGGGAAAGTCGGGCGTGGAAGAGCAGTACTTC. It is translated as CSARGKSGVEEQYF.

The sample holds a few counts of this clonotype. The chain is built from TRBV27 and TRBJ2-6; D might be TRBD2 (6 bases). In germline, CDR1 is MNHEY, CDR2 SMNVEV (reference sequence). The length of the CDR3 is 14 residues. With 6 bases removed from V and 0 bases from J, the gap between germline ends came to 6 bases. CDR3 in amino acids: CASSGSSGANVLTF. In nucleotides, the CDR3 is TGTGCCAGCAGCGGGAGCTCTGGGGCCAACGTCCTGACTTTC.

This sequence joins TRBV20-1 and TRBJ2-3, with D perhaps matching TRBD2 (6 bases). The germline V gene encodes CDR1 DFQATT and CDR2 SNEGSKA (reference sequence). V dropped 5 bases and J dropped 4 bases, with 13 bases sitting between them. CDR3 length: 13 residues. CDR3 protein: CSALRLGPDTQYF. For the CDR3, the DNA is TGCAGTGCTCTGAGACTAGGCCCAGATACGCAGTATTTT.

There are a few counts of this clonotype. The chain uses TRBV7-6 and TRBJ2-7; TRBD1 matches at 7 bases. With 5 bases clipped from V and 0 bases from J, the junction kept 7 bases outside the gene matches. The length of the CDR3 is 15 residues. Germline V gene lookup returns CDR1 SGHVS and CDR2 FNYEAQ. Here the CDR3 DNA reads TGTGCCAGCAGCGCTGGGACAGTCCGCTCCTACGAGCAGTACTTC. Translation gives CASSAGTVRSYEQYF.

This chain uses TRBV4-1 with TRBJ2-7, with D perhaps matching TRBD1 or TRBD2 (5 bases each). CDR3 length: 14 residues. The germline CDR1 and CDR2 sequences are MGHRA and YSYEKL. Trimming left V 3 bases short and J 4 bases short, with 13 bases between. The CDR3 bases are TGCGCCAGCAGCCAGGGGGACCCCTCATACGAGCAGTACTTC. This sequence encodes CASSQGDPSYEQYF.

The rearrangement joins TRBV18 to TRBJ1-6; D not resolved. CDR1 is KGHSH, CDR2 LQKENI, per germline. This CDR3 has 12 amino acids. Deletions cut 5 bases from V and 8 bases from J, with 7 bases between. CDR3 in amino acids: CASSMEHSPLHF. In DNA form, the CDR3 reads TGTGCCAGCTCAATGGAACATTCACCCCTCCACTTT.

The V gene is TRBV7-2, the J gene TRBJ2-1, with TRBD2 as a possible D gene (7 bases). The CDR3 consists of 15 residues. V lost 2 bases to trimming and J lost 4 bases, with 12 bases between them. Germline loops: CDR1 SGHTA, CDR2 FQGNSA. CDR3 residues: CASSLSRGAYNEQFF. DNA of the CDR3: TGTGCCAGCAGCTTAAGCCGGGGGGCTTACAATGAGCAGTTCTTC.

Ten or more counts support this clonotype. V gene TRBV12-3 or TRBV12-4 combines with J gene TRBJ2-1, with D possibly being TRBD1 or TRBD2 (5 bases each). Deletions cut 2 bases from V and 6 bases from J, with 8 bases between. This CDR3 has 13 residues. The CDR3 bases are TGTGCCAGCAGTTTATTAGGGACCAATGAGCAGTTCTTC. It yields the protein CASSLLGTNEQFF.

This clonotype came up many times. The CDR3 here is CASSPGRGGSGYTF. Written as DNA, the CDR3 is TGTGCCAGCAGTCCAGGACGAGGGGGAAGTGGCTACACCTTC. The chain combines TRBV7-2 with TRBJ1-2; possibly TRBD1 for D (6 bases). CDR3 length equals 14 residues. From germline, CDR1 is SGHTA and CDR2 FQGNSA. Trimming left V 6 bases short and J 7 bases short, with 18 bases between.

This clonotype was observed a few times. V and J are TRBV18 and TRBJ1-1, with a weak D call TRBD1 (5 bases). Germline values: CDR1 KGHSH, CDR2 LQKENI. The CDR3 sequence is 14 residues long. V lost 5 bases, J lost 1 base, and 11 bases lay in between. This CDR3 is CASSFIDRNTEAFF. The CDR3 DNA reads as TGTGCCAGCTCATTTATAGACAGGAACACTGAAGCTTTCTTT. Together with reference TRBV18 and TRBJ1-1, the CDR3 gives the full variable domain: NAGVMQNPRHLVRRRGQEARLRCSPMKGHSHVYWYRQLPEEGLKFMVYLQKENIIDESGMPKERFSAEFPKEGPSILRIQQVVRGDSAAYFCASSFIDRNTEAFFGQGTRLTVV.

CDR3 DNA sequence: TGCAGTGCCCAACCCGCGACAGGGGGCGGCGGCTACACCTTC. Encoded protein: CSAQPATGGGGYTF. J is TRBJ1-2 and V is TRBV20-1; the match to TRBD1 covers 10 bases. This CDR3 is built from 14 residues. Germline CDR1 is DFQATT and CDR2 is SNEGSKA (reference sequence). J lost 8 bases, V lost 6 bases, and 12 bases had no gene match.

By sample share, this clonotype is medium-sized (0.01 to 0.1%). The chain carries TRBV27 and TRBJ2-2; TRBD1 matches 7 bases. The CDR3 is 14 amino acids. Germline CDR1 reads MNHEY; CDR2 reads SMNVEV (reference sequence). The junction had 6 bases not matched to a gene; V was cut back by 5 bases and J by 6 bases. The CDR3 DNA follows: TGTGCCAGCAGTATGGGACAGCTAGCCGGGGAGCTGTTTTTT. It codes for CASSMGQLAGELFF.

This clonotype was detected many times. The V call is TRBV7-9, the J call TRBJ2-7; D is unresolved. Germline CDR1 SEHNR, CDR2 FQNEAQ (reference sequence). This CDR3 has 12 residues. The V and J ends lost 1 base and 3 bases respectively, with 4 bases between them. This CDR3 is CASSLDYYEQYF. CDR3 nucleotides: TGTGCCAGCAGCTTAGACTACTACGAGCAGTACTTC.